The 21 T cell receptor beta chains below all came from one sample that was sequenced in a study of blood T cell repertoires in COVID-19. Profiled with immunoSEQ multiplex PCR; TCRdb holds only in-frame clones, not every one. The sample shows around 70,000 clones, 70% to 90% of them seen only once. The material sequenced was peripheral blood. All receptors come from a woman of 80 years or more with active or convalescent COVID-19.

The rearrangement links TRBV9 to TRBJ2-1, with D perhaps matching TRBD2 (9 bases). Trimming removed 3 bases from V and 0 bases from J, with 34 bases in between. The CDR3 length is 23 residues. The V gene's germline CDR1 is SGDLS and CDR2 YYNGEE. The CDR3 sequence is CASSADRGRRGLAGVSSYNEQFF. The CDR3 DNA reads TGTGCCAGCAGCGCCGACAGGGGCCGCAGAGGATTAGCGGGGGTAAGCTCCTACAATGAGCAGTTCTTC.

The chain has TRBV13 and TRBJ2-1, with 15 nucleotides matching TRBD2. V was clipped by 3 bases and J by 2 bases; unmatched bases: 2. Germline V CDR1 and CDR2: PRHDT, FYEKMQ (reference sequence). This CDR3 comprises 17 residues. In nucleotides, the CDR3 is TGTGCCAGCAGCTTCCGGACTAGCGGGGGGGCCTACAATGAGCAGTTCTTC. Amino acid sequence: CASSFRTSGGAYNEQFF.

This clone was recorded only once. The chain is built from TRBV3-1 (or the pseudogene TRBV3-2) and TRBJ2-6, with D possibly TRBD1 on 6 matching bases. Per the germline V gene, CDR1 is LGHDT and CDR2 is YNNKEL (reference sequence). The CDR3 covers 17 residues. V gave up 0 bases and J gave up 2 bases, with 11 bases separating them. CDR3 in DNA: TGTGCCAGCAGCCAAGAGGCTACAGGGCCTGGGGCCAACGTCCTGACTTTC. Translated, it gives CASSQEATGPGANVLTF.

The chain joins TRBV18 to TRBJ2-1; D remains unclear. Germline V gives CDR1 KGHSH, CDR2 LQKENI. V lost 3 bases and J 7 bases, leaving 7 bases between the germline ends. CDR3 length: 12 amino acids. CDR3 DNA: TGTGCCAGCTCACCGTCTGAGAATGAGCAGTTCTTC. This sequence encodes CASSPSENEQFF.

The chain recombines TRBV6-5 with TRBJ1-3, with TRBD1 matching over 11 bases. There are 15 residues in the CDR3. From germline, CDR1 is MNHEY and CDR2 SVGAGI. After removal of 5 bases from V and 6 bases from J, the junction contained 6 bases not matched to a gene. The CDR3 DNA sequence: TGTGCCAGCAGTAGGGACAGGGGGTACGAAAACACCATATATTTT. Translation: CASSRDRGYENTIYF.

The rearrangement links TRBV28 to TRBJ1-5; possible D gene TRBD1, 5 bases. Looked up from germline, CDR1 is MDHEN and CDR2 is SYDVKM. The CDR3 is 15 residues long. V was pared by 1 base and J by 2 bases, with 9 bases between. The CDR3 reads CASSLSGLRNQPQHF. The CDR3 DNA reads as TGTGCCAGCAGTTTATCAGGGTTACGCAATCAGCCCCAGCATTTT.

The V call is TRBV11-3, the J call TRBJ2-3; TRBD1 might be the D (6 bases). The CDR3 consists of 13 residues. Looked up from germline, CDR1 is SGHNT and CDR2 is YENEEA. Trimming shortened V by 5 bases and J by 0 bases, and 6 bases separated the two germline ends. The CDR3 loop reads CASSTGSTDTQYF. DNA for the CDR3: TGTGCCAGCAGCACAGGGAGCACAGATACGCAGTATTTT.

J is TRBJ1-2 and V is TRBV9; D gene uncertain. Trimming took 3 bases from V and 3 from J, leaving 15 bases between them. This CDR3 contains 15 residues. Germline V CDR1 and CDR2: SGDLS, YYNGEE. The CDR3, as DNA: TGTGCCAGCAGCGCCTTACAAGGAGGTTACTATGGCTACACCTTC. This codes for CASSALQGGYYGYTF.

The genes are TRBV5-1 and TRBJ2-3; TRBD2 might be the D (5 bases). Germline lookup yields CDR1 SGHRS and CDR2 YFSETQ. The CDR3 covers 13 residues. Trimming removed 3 bases at V and 7 bases at J, with 12 bases between. The CDR3, as DNA: TGCGCCAGCAGCTCGCCGGGGTATTATACGCAGTATTTT. The encoded protein is CASSSPGYYTQYF.

The chain joins TRBV6-5 to TRBJ2-1, with 7 positions matching TRBD1. This CDR3 comprises 15 residues. CDR1 MNHEY and CDR2 SVGAGI come from the germline V gene. J was trimmed by 2 bases and V by 9 bases; bases with no gene match: 10. CDR3: CASLTPGQTYNEQFF. CDR3 coding DNA: TGTGCCAGTCTTACACCGGGACAGACCTACAATGAGCAGTTCTTC.

The CDR3 coding sequence is TGTGCCAGCAGCCGGACAGGGGAGAACACTGAAGCTTTCTTT. This gives the protein CASSRTGENTEAFF. The chain employs TRBV6-2 or TRBV6-3 and TRBJ1-1; 9 bases match TRBD1. This CDR3 comprises 14 residues. In germline, CDR1 is MNHEY, CDR2 SVGEGT. Trimming removed 6 bases from V and 1 base from J; junction bases left unmatched: 3.

This chain connects TRBV27 to TRBJ1-1; D is perhaps TRBD1 (5 bases). There are 15 residues in the CDR3. V was clipped by 4 bases and J by 5 bases, with 17 bases between them. CDR1 and CDR2 (germline): MNHEY, SMNVEV (reference sequence). The CDR3 sequence is CASSSRQTGGTEAFF. Written as DNA, the CDR3 is TGTGCCAGCAGTTCTCGACAGACTGGAGGGACTGAAGCTTTCTTT.

The gene calls are TRBV6-2 or TRBV6-3 and TRBJ1-5, with D possibly being TRBD1 (5 bases). Germline assignment: CDR1 MNHEY and CDR2 SVGEGT. The ends were cut back, 5 bases at V and 1 base at J, with 24 bases in the middle. The CDR3 consists of 19 residues. Written as DNA, the CDR3 is TGTGCCAGCAGTAAAGGGACTCATAGGGGTATTTCGAGCAATCAGCCCCAGCATTTT. Amino acid sequence: CASSKGTHRGISSNQPQHF.

This chain connects TRBV9 to TRBJ2-2; no clear D. CDR1 and CDR2 (germline): SGDLS, YYNGEE. This CDR3 is 14 amino acids long. V was cut by 0 bases and J by 6 bases, with 9 bases left in between. Here the CDR3 reads CASSVVSQSGELFF. Written as DNA, the CDR3 is TGTGCCAGCAGCGTAGTTTCCCAATCCGGGGAGCTGTTTTTT.

This sequence joins TRBV28 and TRBJ2-7; 10 bases map to TRBD1. J was trimmed by 4 bases and V by 6 bases; bases with no gene match: 9. The V gene's germline CDR1 is MDHEN and CDR2 SYDVKM. The CDR3 has 15 residues. The CDR3 DNA sequence: TGTGCCAGCAGGACTCCGGGGACAGGGGCGTACGAGCAGTACTTC. It is translated as CASRTPGTGAYEQYF. The full variable domain, rest sourced from reference TRBV28 and TRBJ2-7, is DVKVTQSSRYLVKRTGEKVFLECVQDMDHENMFWYRQDPGLGLRLIYFSYDVKMKEKGDIPEGYSVSREKKERFSLILESASTNQTSMYLCASRTPGTGAYEQYFGPGTRLTVT.

This clone was recorded a few times. The chain joins TRBV7-9 to TRBJ1-4, with D possibly being TRBD1 (5 bases). CDR3 length: 15 amino acids. V was cut by 2 bases and J by 8 bases, with 15 bases left in between. CDR1 is SEHNR, CDR2 FQNEAQ, per germline (reference sequence). The CDR3 loop is CASSLRTGGLEKLFF. The CDR3, as DNA: TGTGCCAGCAGCTTAAGGACTGGGGGACTCGAAAAACTGTTTTTT.

The genes are TRBV21-1 and TRBJ1-5; TRBD1 is the table's D call, not checked against the DNA. TRBV21-1 is listed as a pseudogene. This CDR3 is 12 amino acids long. The CDR3 spells CASSTQNQPQHF. For the CDR3, the DNA is TGTGCCAGCAGCACGCAGAATCAGCCCCAGCATTTT.

V usage is TRBV28 and J usage is TRBJ2-1; a possible D gene is TRBD1 (6 bases). The CDR3 totals 17 residues. V shed 1 base and J shed 7 bases, with 20 bases lying between them. Germline V gives CDR1 MDHEN, CDR2 SYDVKM. Written as DNA, the CDR3 is TGTGCCAGCAGTTTATTATTCGGACAGCGAACGAGAAATGAGCAGTTCTTC. Its protein product is CASSLLFGQRTRNEQFF.

The rearrangement links TRBV7-2 to TRBJ2-7; 9 nucleotides agree with TRBD2. Germline CDR1 and CDR2: SGHTA and FQGNSA. The junction had 1 base not matched to a gene; V was cut back by 6 bases and J by 1 base. The CDR3 is 13 amino acids. DNA of the CDR3: TGTGCCAGCAGGACTAGCGGATCCTACGAGCAGTACTTC. Translation gives CASRTSGSYEQYF. The variable domain in full, completed from reference TRBV7-2 and TRBJ2-7, reads GAGVSQSPSNKVTEKGKDVELRCDPISGHTALYWYRQSLGQGLEFLIYFQGNSAPDKSGLPSDRFSAERTGGSVSTLTIQRTQQEDSAVYLCASRTSGSYEQYFGPGTRLTVT.

This chain links TRBV11-2 with TRBJ2-1; D gene unclear. V was cut by 2 bases and J by 6 bases, with 8 bases left in between. This CDR3 comprises 13 residues. Germline values: CDR1 SGHAT, CDR2 FQNNGV. CDR3 sequence reads: CASSLFPFNEQFF. As DNA, the CDR3 is TGTGCCAGCAGCTTATTCCCCTTCAATGAGCAGTTCTTC.

The rearrangement joins TRBV7-8 to TRBJ2-7; the D gene is possibly TRBD1 (6 bases). Germline loops: CDR1 SGHVS, CDR2 FQNEAQ. The CDR3 totals 18 residues. V was shortened by 3 bases and J by 1 base, with 22 bases between the two germline ends. The CDR3 coding sequence is TGTGCCAGCAGCTTCGGACAGTTTAAGAAATCGGTATCCTACGAGCAGTACTTC. It encodes CASSFGQFKKSVSYEQYF.